Presented here are 20 T cell receptor beta chains from one specimen sequenced in a study of shared clonotypes between healthy human individuals. Here immunoSEQ multiplex PCR was the method, and the copy in TCRdb shows in-frame clones only, minus some. Of 450,000 to 500,000 clones in the sample, approximately 81% were seen once. The sample taken for sequencing was PBMCs. The receptor source for this set is a woman in her thirties or forties in good health. Some clones in this sample may be carry-over from other donors' samples.

The table lists this clone with a count of one. This chain connects TRBV5-4 to TRBJ1-6, with TRBD1 matching over 8 bases. The CDR3 contains 15 residues. Trimming at V came to 3 bases and at J to 7 bases, leaving 6 bases not matched to a gene. Germline V gives CDR1 SGHNT, CDR2 YYREEE (reference sequence). CDR3 sequence: CASSYGQGFNSPLHF. The CDR3 nucleotides read TGTGCCAGCAGCTATGGACAGGGTTTCAATTCACCCCTCCACTTT.

The rearrangement links TRBV7-2 to TRBJ2-7; 7 bases line up with TRBD1. J gave up 3 bases and V 5 bases, and 7 bases lay outside the gene matches. The CDR3 totals 14 residues. Germline CDR1 is SGHTA and CDR2 is FQGNSA. The CDR3: CASSTPGQHYEQYF. CDR3 nucleotide sequence: TGTGCCAGCAGCACCCCGGGACAGCACTACGAGCAGTACTTC.

A remark on this clone: A junction boundary mismatches the germline segment, possibly from a read error. The chain employs TRBV27 and TRBJ2-1; D is possibly TRBD2 (5 bases). CDR1 is MNHEY and CDR2 is SMNVEV in the germline V gene (reference sequence). The CDR3 has 15 residues. CDR3 protein: CASSLLSGSGNEQFF. CDR3 in DNA: TGTGCCAGCAGCTTATTGAGCGGTTCTGGCAATGAGCAGTTCTTC.

V and J are TRBV9 and TRBJ2-7; a possible D gene is TRBD2 (6 bases). This CDR3 contains 15 residues. V gave up 2 bases and J gave up 4 bases, with 16 bases separating them. Germline CDR1 and CDR2: SGDLS and YYNGEE. The CDR3 reads CASSVGSGEVYEQYF. The CDR3 nucleotides read TGTGCCAGCAGCGTGGGGTCGGGAGAGGTTTACGAGCAGTACTTC.

This clone has a single count. J is TRBJ1-5 and V is TRBV27; no firm D call. Trimming pared 3 bases from V and 7 bases from J, leaving 7 bases between. The CDR3 contains 12 residues. Looked up from germline, CDR1 is MNHEY and CDR2 is SMNVEV (reference sequence). CDR3 loop: CASSFAGQPQHF. The CDR3 region has the DNA TGTGCCAGCAGTTTTGCTGGCCAGCCCCAGCATTTT.

About this clone itself: Since a much larger clone is just one base distant, this may be a read error. Other DNA sequences in the same sample also yield this CDR3. The CDR3 bases are TGTGCCAGCAGCGTTTCCGCCGGGACAGGTAGAGCGGGGGCCAACGTCCTGACTTTC. Encoded protein: CASSVSAGTGRAGANVLTF. This rearrangement joins TRBV9 to TRBJ2-6, with TRBD1 matching over 8 bases. The CDR3 totals 19 residues. After removal of 2 bases from V and 4 bases from J, the junction contained 14 bases not matched to a gene. CDR1 and CDR2 (germline): SGDLS, YYNGEE. Based on the CDR3 plus reference TRBV9 and TRBJ2-6, the full variable domain is DSGVTQTPKHLITATGQRVTLRCSPRSGDLSVYWYQQSLDQGLQFLIQYYNGEERAKGNILERFSAQQFPDLHSELNLSSLELGDSALYFCASSVSAGTGRAGANVLTFGAGSRLTVL.

As for this clone: Other DNA variants within this sample encode the same CDR3. The chain recombines TRBV28 with TRBJ1-4; the match to TRBD1 covers 7 bases. The V gene end was trimmed by 3 bases and the J gene end by 2 bases; junction bases not matched to a gene: 3. The CDR3 runs to 15 residues. Germline V lookup: CDR1 MDHEN, CDR2 SYDVKM. The CDR3 here is CASSFTGATNEKLFF. Here the CDR3 DNA reads TGTGCCAGCAGTTTCACAGGGGCGACTAATGAAAAACTGTTTTTT. Using reference TRBV28 and TRBJ1-4 for the parts outside the CDR3, the full variable domain is DVKVTQSSRYLVKRTGEKVFLECVQDMDHENMFWYRQDPGLGLRLIYFSYDVKMKEKGDIPEGYSVSREKKERFSLILESASTNQTSMYLCASSFTGATNEKLFFGSGTQLSVL.

The genes are TRBV5-1 and TRBJ2-7, with D possibly TRBD1 on 6 matching bases. V lost 3 bases and J 7 bases, leaving 17 bases between the germline ends. The CDR3 is 14 amino acids. Germline V lookup: CDR1 SGHRS, CDR2 YFSETQ. CDR3 coding DNA: TGCGCCAGCAGCTGGGGGACATTTGCGGGTGAGCAGTACTTC. Protein sequence: CASSWGTFAGEQYF. The full variable domain, completed using reference TRBV5-1 and TRBJ2-7, is KAGVTQTPRYLIKTRGQQVTLSCSPISGHRSVSWYQQTPGQGLQFLFEYFSETQRNKGNFPGRFSGRQFSNSRSEMNVSTLELGDSALYLCASSWGTFAGEQYFGPGTRLTVT.

The rearrangement uses TRBV7-8 and TRBJ1-2; D is possibly TRBD1 (5 bases). Looked up from germline, CDR1 is SGHVS and CDR2 is FQNEAQ. The ends were cut back, 8 bases at V and 8 bases at J, with 24 bases in the middle. This CDR3 comprises 15 residues. CDR3 sequence (DNA): TGTGCCAGCCACGTTGGCGGGGCCCTCTGGGGGGGCTACACCTTC. It specifies CASHVGGALWGGYTF.

Only one count was recorded for this clone. This chain links TRBV7-9 with TRBJ1-1; no reliable D call. The V gene's germline CDR1 is SEHNR and CDR2 FQNEAQ (reference sequence). The CDR3 contains 13 residues. V lost 2 bases to trimming and J lost 1 base, with 5 bases between them. DNA of the CDR3: TGTGCCAGCAGCTTATGGGAGAACACTGAAGCTTTCTTT. It translates to CASSLWENTEAFF.

In the case of this clone: A much larger clone differs by one base, so this may be a read error. Other DNA sequences in the same sample also yield this CDR3. This chain connects TRBV6-1 to TRBJ1-1; unclear D gene. The CDR3 runs 12 residues. V lost 5 bases to trimming and J lost 12 bases, with 16 bases between them. CDR1 MNHNS and CDR2 SASEGT come from the germline V gene. The CDR3 region is CASSLPTGGTFF. The CDR3 nucleotides read TGTGCCAGCAGTCTCCCTACGGGAGGGACTTTCTTT.

The V gene is TRBV6-1, the J gene TRBJ1-5, with 7 bases fitting TRBD1. CDR3 length: 14 residues. The germline CDR1 and CDR2 sequences are MNHNS and SASEGT. Trimming cost V 6 bases and J 6 bases; bases outside gene matches: 8. The CDR3 is CASRRQGGSQPQHF. The CDR3 coding sequence is TGTGCCAGCAGACGACAGGGAGGTAGTCAGCCCCAGCATTTT.

The J gene is TRBJ2-2, the V gene TRBV25-1; the D gene is possibly TRBD2 (7 bases). Germline CDR1 MGHDK, CDR2 SYGVNS. Between the trimmed V and J ends, which lost 8 bases and 1 base, there was a span of 17 bases. The CDR3 length is 16 residues. Here the CDR3 DNA reads TGTGCCAGCTATAAAGAGGGGGGGCTGAACACCGGGGAGCTGTTTTTT. This translates into CASYKEGGLNTGELFF.

The count of this clone is one. This chain links TRBV28 with TRBJ2-7; D tentatively fits TRBD1 or TRBD2 (6 bases each). Germline CDR1 is MDHEN and CDR2 is SYDVKM. The CDR3 loop spans 13 amino acids. V lost 8 bases and J lost 7, with 18 bases in between. DNA of the CDR3: TGTGCCAGCGGGTCCGGGGGCGCGAAAGAGCAGTACTTC. This encodes CASGSGGAKEQYF.

This chain joins TRBV27 and TRBJ2-7; D assignment may be TRBD1 or TRBD2 (6 bases each). V dropped 6 bases and J dropped 7 bases, with 16 bases sitting between them. Germline CDR1 MNHEY, CDR2 SMNVEV (reference sequence). The CDR3 has 13 amino acids. In DNA form, the CDR3 reads TGTGCCAGCAGACCGGGAGCAAGGGGGGAGCAGTACTTC. Translation gives CASRPGARGEQYF.

V is TRBV9 and J is TRBJ2-5, with D possibly TRBD2 on 6 matching bases. CDR3 length equals 14 residues. V lost 4 bases and J lost 4, with 14 bases in between. Per the germline V gene, CDR1 is SGDLS and CDR2 is YYNGEE. CDR3 sequence: CASSPGGAGETQYF. In nucleotides, the CDR3 is TGTGCCAGCAGCCCCGGCGGGGCGGGAGAGACCCAGTACTTC.

The chain joins TRBV4-1 to TRBJ2-7, with 11 bases identical to TRBD2. The CDR3 covers 16 residues. CDR1 and CDR2 from the germline V gene are MGHRA and YSYEKL. Trimming cost V 4 bases and J 4 bases; bases outside gene matches: 9. The chain's CDR3 is CASSPRLAGFNYEQYF. In DNA, the CDR3 is TGCGCCAGCAGCCCTAGACTAGCGGGGTTCAATTACGAGCAGTACTTC.

Points on this clone: It differs at one base from a far larger clone, so likely a read error. The chain carries TRBV4-3 and TRBJ2-3; 9 bases line up with TRBD1. The J call could be wrong; TRBJ1-5 is a better fit for the DNA end. This CDR3 is 14 amino acids long. From germline, CDR1 is LGHNA and CDR2 YSLEER. The DNA of the CDR3 is TGCGCCAGCAGCCAAGGGACAGGGGTAGATACGCAGCATTTT. Residues: CASSQGTGVDTQHF.

This chain joins TRBV7-3 and TRBJ2-1; 9 bases are a match to TRBD2. Germline CDR1 reads SGHTA; CDR2 reads FQGTGA. CDR3 size: 15 residues. V lost 5 bases to trimming and J lost 9 bases; unmatched junction nucleotides: 11. The CDR3 spells CASSNRGGSGSEQFF. Written as DNA, the CDR3 is TGTGCCAGCAGCAATCGGGGTGGTAGCGGGAGTGAGCAGTTCTTC.

Turning to this clone: A far larger clone differs by one base, so this is likely a read error. This chain uses TRBV5-1 with TRBJ2-7, with D unresolved. The V gene's germline CDR1 is SGHRS and CDR2 YFSETQ. Trimming left V 2 bases short and J 5 bases short, with 14 bases between. The CDR3 length is 14 residues. In DNA form, the CDR3 reads TGCGCCAGCAGCTTTAACAGCACCGCCGACGAGCAGTACTTC. The encoded protein is CASSFNSTADEQYF.